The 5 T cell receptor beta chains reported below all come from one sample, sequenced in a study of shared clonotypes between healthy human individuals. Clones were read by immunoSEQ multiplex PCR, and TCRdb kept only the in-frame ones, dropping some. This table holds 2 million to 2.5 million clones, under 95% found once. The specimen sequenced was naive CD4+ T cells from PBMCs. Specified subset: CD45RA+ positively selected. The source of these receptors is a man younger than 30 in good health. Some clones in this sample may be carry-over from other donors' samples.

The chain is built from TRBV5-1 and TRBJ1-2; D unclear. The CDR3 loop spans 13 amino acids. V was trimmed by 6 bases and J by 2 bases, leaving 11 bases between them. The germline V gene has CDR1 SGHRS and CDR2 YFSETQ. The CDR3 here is CASKNVRNYGYTF. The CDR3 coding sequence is TGCGCCAGCAAAAACGTCAGAAACTATGGCTACACCTTC.

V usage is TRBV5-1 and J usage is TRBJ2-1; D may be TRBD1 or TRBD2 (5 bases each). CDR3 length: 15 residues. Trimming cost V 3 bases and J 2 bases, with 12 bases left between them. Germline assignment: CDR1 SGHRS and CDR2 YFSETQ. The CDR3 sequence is CASSSLGGTYNEQFF. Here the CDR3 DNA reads TGCGCCAGCAGCTCCCTTGGGGGAACCTACAATGAGCAGTTCTTC.

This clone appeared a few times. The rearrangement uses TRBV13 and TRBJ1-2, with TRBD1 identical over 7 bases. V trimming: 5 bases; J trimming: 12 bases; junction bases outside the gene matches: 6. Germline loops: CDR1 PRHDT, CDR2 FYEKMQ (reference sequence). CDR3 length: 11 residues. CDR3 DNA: TGTGCCAGCAGCCTACAGGGGATTCACACCTTC. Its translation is CASSLQGIHTF.

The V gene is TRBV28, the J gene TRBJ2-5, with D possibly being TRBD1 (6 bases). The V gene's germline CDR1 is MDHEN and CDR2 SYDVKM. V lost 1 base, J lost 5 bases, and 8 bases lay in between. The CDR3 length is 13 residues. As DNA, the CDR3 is TGTGCCAGCAGTTTATACAGGGCGGAGACCCAGTACTTC. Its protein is CASSLYRAETQYF.

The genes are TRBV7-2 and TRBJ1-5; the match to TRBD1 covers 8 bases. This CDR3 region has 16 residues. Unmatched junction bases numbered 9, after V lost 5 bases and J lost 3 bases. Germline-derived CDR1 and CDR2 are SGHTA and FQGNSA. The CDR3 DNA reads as TGTGCCAGCAGCCCAGCCCGGACAGGGCTCAATCAGCCCCAGCATTTT. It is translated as CASSPARTGLNQPQHF.